The 22 T cell receptor beta chains in this list originate from one sample, sequenced in a study of T cells in localized non-small cell lung cancer. Profiled with immunoSEQ multiplex PCR; TCRdb holds only in-frame clones, not every one. The profile shows approximately 1,500 clones, roughly a quarter of them singletons. The source was lung tumor tissue, collected before any cancer treatment. These TCRs come from a male donor at least 60 years old with stage II lung adenocarcinoma.

The rearrangement uses TRBV11-3 and TRBJ1-2; D gene ambiguous. V was trimmed by 3 bases and J by 4 bases, leaving 15 bases between them. The germline V gene encodes CDR1 SGHNT and CDR2 YENEEA. The CDR3 sequence is 15 residues long. This chain's CDR3 is CASSLDLEIVYGYTF. The CDR3 nucleotides read TGTGCCAGCAGCTTGGATCTTGAGATCGTCTATGGCTACACCTTC.

Judged by abundance, this clone is medium-sized. The chain has TRBV6-8 and TRBJ1-2, with a possible D match to TRBD1 (6 bases). This CDR3 is 13 amino acids long. CDR1 and CDR2 from the germline V gene are MNHGY and SAAAGT. Trimming took 4 bases from V and 6 from J, leaving 12 bases between them. Written as DNA, the CDR3 is TGTGCCAGCAGTTCGGGGGCGCAGGATGGCTACACCTTC. This gives the protein CASSSGAQDGYTF.

This clone was found a few times. The rearrangement uses TRBV6-8 and TRBJ2-1; 8 nucleotides match TRBD2. This CDR3 is built from 15 residues. J gave up 6 bases and V 6 bases, and 10 bases lay outside the gene matches. Germline V gene sequence: CDR1 MNHGY, CDR2 SAAAGT. The DNA for the CDR3 is TGTGCCAGCAGCCAGACTAGCGCGAGACTCAATGAGCAGTTCTTC. This sequence encodes CASSQTSARLNEQFF.

V is TRBV29-1 and J is TRBJ2-3, with a weak D call TRBD2 (5 bases). V lost 4 bases and J lost 5, with 10 bases in between. The CDR3 contains 12 residues. The germline CDR1 and CDR2 sequences are SQVTM and ANQGSEA. CDR3 nucleotides: TGCAGCGTTGTGAAGGCGGGAGATACGCAGTATTTT. The encoded protein is CSVVKAGDTQYF.

This clone has just a few counts. This sequence joins TRBV6-8 and TRBJ1-5; 7 bases align to TRBD1. Germline trimming cut 0 bases from V and 2 bases from J; bases unmatched to any gene: 4. The germline gives CDR1 MNHGY, CDR2 SAAAGT. This CDR3 contains 16 residues. This chain's CDR3 is CASSYSGQGGNQPQHF. In nucleotides, the CDR3 is TGTGCCAGCAGTTACTCAGGGCAGGGGGGCAATCAGCCCCAGCATTTT.

The chain carries TRBV6-8 and TRBJ2-2; TRBD1 might be the D (6 bases). The CDR3 is 13 residues long. V lost 7 bases to trimming and J lost 5 bases, with 11 bases between them. Germline V gene data show CDR1 as MNHGY and CDR2 as SAAAGT. In DNA form, the CDR3 reads TGTGCCAGCACCTACAGGGTAACCGGGGAGCTGTTTTTT. Translation gives CASTYRVTGELFF.

This clone came up a few times. V usage is TRBV11-3 and J usage is TRBJ2-6, with D unclear. Trimming pared 4 bases from V and 0 bases from J, leaving 10 bases between. The CDR3 runs to 16 residues. Germline values: CDR1 SGHNT, CDR2 YENEEA. In DNA form, the CDR3 reads TGTGCCAGCAGCTCCTTCTATAGCTCTGGGGCCAACGTCCTGACTTTC. Protein product: CASSSFYSSGANVLTF.

This clone was counted a few times. The chain links TRBV11-3 to TRBJ2-1; the D gene is possibly TRBD2 (5 bases). The germline V gene encodes CDR1 SGHNT and CDR2 YENEEA. V lost 4 bases and J 8 bases, leaving 18 bases between the germline ends. The CDR3 is 15 amino acids. The CDR3 protein is CASSSTLGLVDEQFF. The CDR3, as DNA: TGTGCCAGCAGCTCAACGCTCGGACTCGTTGATGAGCAGTTCTTC.

The V gene is TRBV5-1, the J gene TRBJ2-2, with unresolved D. V gave up 0 bases and J gave up 6 bases, with 12 bases separating them. Germline CDR1 reads SGHRS; CDR2 reads YFSETQ. The CDR3 extends over 15 amino acids. The DNA of the CDR3 is TGCGCCAGCAGCTTGGATGCCGGTGGGGCCGGGGAGCTGTTTTTT. This encodes CASSLDAGGAGELFF.

In its sample, this clone was seen a few times. J is TRBJ1-2 and V is TRBV11-3; a possible D gene is TRBD1 (5 bases). The length of the CDR3 is 14 residues. V was clipped by 5 bases and J by 8 bases, with 18 bases between them. Germline CDR1 reads SGHNT; CDR2 reads YENEEA. The CDR3 loop is CASSLSGGTIGYTF. The CDR3, as DNA: TGTGCCAGCAGCCTAAGTGGGGGGACTATCGGCTACACCTTC.

The rearrangement links TRBV11-3 to TRBJ2-1; perhaps TRBD2 as D (6 bases). Germline values: CDR1 SGHNT, CDR2 YENEEA. Trimming took off 5 bases at V and 2 bases at J, with 10 bases between the two ends. CDR3 length: 14 residues. The CDR3 region has the DNA TGTGCCAGCAGCCTTCTAGCGCCCTACAATGAGCAGTTCTTC. It translates to CASSLLAPYNEQFF.

The V and J genes are TRBV1 and TRBJ1-3. TRBV1 is a pseudogene locus. The CDR3 covers 13 residues. The CDR3 DNA reads as TGCGCCAGCAGCCAAGAGCAAGGAAACACCATATATTTT. Amino acids: CASSQEQGNTIYF.

V usage is TRBV18 and J usage is TRBJ1-4, with D possibly TRBD1 on 5 matching bases. Looked up from germline, CDR1 is KGHSH and CDR2 is LQKENI. The V and J ends lost 3 bases and 4 bases respectively, with 15 bases between them. The CDR3 runs to 16 residues. CDR3 sequence reads: CASSPTHQGNNEKLFF. CDR3 nucleotides: TGTGCCAGCTCACCCACTCACCAGGGAAATAATGAAAAACTGTTTTTT.

This clone has just a few counts. The V gene is TRBV28, the J gene TRBJ2-3; the match to TRBD2 covers 8 bases. Germline CDR1 is MDHEN and CDR2 is SYDVKM. Trimming took 1 base from V and 5 from J; bases not matched to a gene: 5. The CDR3 runs to 15 residues. This CDR3 reads CASSLSRAGEDTQYF. Here the CDR3 DNA reads TGTGCCAGCAGTTTATCTAGAGCGGGAGAAGATACGCAGTATTTT.

The chain has TRBV18 and TRBJ2-1; D is unresolved. The germline V gene has CDR1 KGHSH and CDR2 LQKENI. The CDR3 covers 14 residues. Trimming took off 3 bases at V and 1 base at J, with 7 bases between the two ends. The CDR3 loop is CASSPDLSYNEQFF. The CDR3 coding sequence is TGTGCCAGCTCACCCGACCTATCCTACAATGAGCAGTTCTTC.

The chain links TRBV19 to TRBJ2-4, with D perhaps matching TRBD2 (6 bases). Germline V gene data show CDR1 as LNHDA and CDR2 as SQIVND (reference sequence). The CDR3 sequence is 15 residues long. V was pared by 4 bases and J by 9 bases, with 19 bases between. Here the CDR3 DNA reads TGTGCCAGTAGTACTACGGGGGTTAATATCGTCATTCAGTACTTC. As protein: CASSTTGVNIVIQYF.

The chain has TRBV6-8 and TRBJ2-3; 10 nucleotides line up with TRBD2. The trim removed 4 bases at V and 2 bases at J, leaving 18 bases unmatched. The CDR3 is 20 residues long. In germline, CDR1 is MNHGY, CDR2 SAAAGT. The CDR3 nucleotides read TGTGCCAGCAGTTCCGAGACTAAAACAGCGGGAGGGCCGCACACAGATACGCAGTATTTT. Its translation is CASSSETKTAGGPHTDTQYF.

This clone has a handful of counts. The J gene is TRBJ2-7, the V gene TRBV10-3; D is ambiguous. Trimming removed 0 bases from V and 6 bases from J, with 12 bases in between. The CDR3 is 14 residues long. CDR1 is ENHRY, CDR2 SYGVKD, per germline. CDR3 region: CAISESVDLGEQYF. CDR3 DNA sequence: TGTGCCATCAGTGAGTCTGTCGATCTCGGCGAGCAGTACTTC.

The chain recombines TRBV30 with TRBJ1-4; tentative D call: TRBD1 (6 bases). Germline-derived CDR1 and CDR2 are GTSNPN and SVGIG (reference sequence). The CDR3 runs to 15 residues. The V end was cut by 1 base, the J end by 2 bases, with 11 bases between. The CDR3 sequence is CAWSASGATNEKLFF. The CDR3 DNA is TGTGCCTGGAGTGCATCAGGGGCTACTAATGAAAAACTGTTTTTT.

This clone was found a few times. V usage is TRBV29-1 and J usage is TRBJ1-1; TRBD1 is a possible D gene (5 bases). This CDR3 comprises 17 residues. V lost 0 bases and J 0 bases, leaving 17 bases between the germline ends. Germline V gene data show CDR1 as SQVTM and CDR2 as ANQGSEA. Here the CDR3 DNA reads TGCAGCGTTGAAGATCTTCGGGGGGGAAAAATGAACACTGAAGCTTTCTTT. It yields the protein CSVEDLRGGKMNTEAFF.

This clone was recorded a few times. The V call is TRBV7-5, the J call TRBJ1-5; the tabulated D call, TRBD1, remains unverified against the DNA. TRBV7-5 is deemed a pseudogene. The CDR3 length is 15 residues. The DNA of the CDR3 is TGTGCCAGCAGCTTGGGGCGCGGAAGTAATCAGCCCCAGCATTTT. Residues: CASSLGRGSNQPQHF.

The sample holds a few counts of this clone. The V call is TRBV6-4, the J call TRBJ2-7; perhaps D is TRBD1 or TRBD2 (5 bases each). The CDR3 spans 11 residues. The V gene's germline CDR1 is MRHNA and CDR2 SNTAGT. V lost 5 bases, J lost 9 bases, and 11 bases lay in between. The CDR3 sequence: CASSTRGRQYF. Written as DNA, the CDR3 is TGTGCCAGCAGTACCCGGGGCCGGCAGTACTTC.